This T cell receptor (beta chain) was found in a study of cytomegalovirus exposure and HLA in healthy donors. Notes on the study in general: Excluded: some indistinguishable V segments such as TRBV6-2 and TRBV6-3. Using the classifier, cytomegalovirus status was reportedly diagnosed with high specificity and sensitivity. As a later analysis showed, several of the most significant clusters appeared to be linked to common viral pathogens. Equally common other TCR beta chains were less clonally expanded than HLA-associated ones, a later analysis found.

Regarding this clone: The antigen is unknown.

CDR3 size: 15 residues. CDR1 and CDR2 (germline): LNHNV, YYDKDF (reference sequence). Trimming removed 0 bases from V and 2 bases from J, with 8 bases in between. Use of 60 Vbeta and 13 Jbeta primers characterized the PCR. TCRdb keeps only in-frame clones here, not all; method: immunoSEQ multiplex PCR. Of about 100,000 clones in the sample, around four fifths were seen once. Specimen: PBMCs. The chain recombines TRBV15 with TRBJ1-3; the D gene is possibly TRBD1 (5 bases). The clonotype was recovered from a woman aged 55-69 years in good health and CMV-seronegative. The CDR3 nucleotides read TGTGCCACCAGCAGAGATGGGGGGGCTGGAAACACCATATATTTT. Translating gives CATSRDGGAGNTIYF.